The clone carrying this TCR beta chain was recorded only once. Its specificity is not known. The data stem from a study of PD-1 blockade in classical Hodgkin lymphoma. Findings and limits, study-wide: A reduction in baseline TCR diversity was reportedly seen in newly diagnosed patients relative to healthy donors.

Stated time point: newly diagnosed, previously untreated cHL patient sample. Out of thawed PBMCs, magnetic negative selection purified CD4+ T cells. PBMCs from untreated, newly diagnosed classical Hodgkin lymphoma were comparison samples. The assay was immunoSEQ multiplex PCR, and TCRdb's table has in-frame clones only and misses some. The table includes under 20,000 clones, approximately 90% detected once. Sequenced input: CD4+ T cells from blood. The source is a human donor with classical Hodgkin lymphoma.

The CDR3 DNA sequence: TGTGCCAGTCACCAAAGGACAGGGAGTACGAGCAATCAGCCCCAGCATTTT. Translating it yields CASHQRTGSTSNQPQHF. This chain connects TRBV19 to TRBJ1-5, with 8 bases lining up with TRBD1. J gave up 1 base and V 8 bases, and 13 bases lay outside the gene matches. Germline V lookup: CDR1 LNHDA, CDR2 SQIVND (reference sequence). This CDR3 contains 17 residues.